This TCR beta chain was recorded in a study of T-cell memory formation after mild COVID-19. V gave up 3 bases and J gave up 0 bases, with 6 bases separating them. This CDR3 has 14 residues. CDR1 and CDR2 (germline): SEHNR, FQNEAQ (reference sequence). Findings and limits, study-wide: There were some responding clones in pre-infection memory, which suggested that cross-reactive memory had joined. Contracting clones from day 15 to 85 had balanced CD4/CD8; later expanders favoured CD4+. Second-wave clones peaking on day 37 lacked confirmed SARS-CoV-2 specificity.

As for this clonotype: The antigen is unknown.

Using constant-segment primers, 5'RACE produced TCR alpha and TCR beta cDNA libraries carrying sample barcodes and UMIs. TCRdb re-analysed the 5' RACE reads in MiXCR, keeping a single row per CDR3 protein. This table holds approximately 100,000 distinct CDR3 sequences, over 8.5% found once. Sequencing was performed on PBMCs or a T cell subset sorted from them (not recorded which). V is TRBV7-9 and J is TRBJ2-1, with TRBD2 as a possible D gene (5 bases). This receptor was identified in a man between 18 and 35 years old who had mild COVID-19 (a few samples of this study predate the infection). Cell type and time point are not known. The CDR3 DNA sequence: TGTGCCAGCAGCTTTGGGAGCTCCTACAATGAGCAGTTCTTC. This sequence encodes CASSFGSSYNEQFF.